This TCR beta chain comes out of a study of T cells in localized non-small cell lung cancer. The germline V gene encodes CDR1 LNHNV and CDR2 YYDKDF (reference sequence). Trimming left V 6 bases short and J 5 bases short, with 16 bases between. The CDR3 contains 15 residues. Using immunoSEQ multiplex PCR, the repertoire was profiled, and TCRdb retains in-frame clones only, with some absent. The table records about 41,000 clones, 86% of them present only once. This chain joins TRBV15 and TRBJ1-4, with D tentatively TRBD1 (5 bases). This receptor was obtained from a woman between 18 and 50 years old with stage III lung adenocarcinoma. The source material was peripheral blood, sampled before any cancer treatment. The CDR3 sequence is CATSDHIGVNEKLFF. Written as DNA, the CDR3 is TGTGCCACCAGTGATCATATAGGGGTAAATGAAAAACTGTTTTTT.